This TCR beta chain stems from a study of T cell changes during pregnancy in multiple sclerosis. V was clipped by 4 bases and J by 1 base, with 16 bases between them. The CDR3 consists of 16 residues. Germline V gene lookup returns CDR1 SGHNT and CDR2 YYREEE (reference sequence). Data came from immunoSEQ multiplex PCR; TCRdb stores just in-frame clones and leaves some out. The table lists fewer than 55,000 clones, approximately 90% of them singletons. The rearrangement joins TRBV5-4 to TRBJ2-3; perhaps TRBD2 as D (6 bases). The clonotype comes from a female donor with multiple sclerosis, enrolled in a pregnancy study. This material consisted of peripheral blood, taken in the first trimester of pregnancy. The CDR3 DNA sequence: TGTGCCAGCAGCCCCCCCCAATGGGGGGGCACAGATACGCAGTATTTT. This gives the protein CASSPPQWGGTDTQYF.